This T cell receptor beta chain was found in a study of T cell repertoires in cytomegalovirus infection. Study as a whole: Public TCR beta signature analysis indicated the presence of both CMV infection and matching HLA type. Overall study findings and caveats: Dominant in the ex vivo response were TCR beta clonotypes restricted by HLA-C and specific for CMV. The study identified carriers of CMV plus the relevant HLA from cumulative public TCR beta family frequency.

This clonotype was seen ten or more times. The antigen is unknown. TCRdb processed the reads anew with MiXCR; each CDR3 protein has one entry. Of 200,000 or so distinct CDR3 sequences listed, roughly 27% are singletons. Germline CDR1 and CDR2: SGHTA and FQGNSA. The length of the CDR3 is 16 residues. The V gene end was trimmed by 6 bases and the J gene end by 4 bases; junction bases not matched to a gene: 12. The sequence derives from a human donor in good health (CMV status not recorded). Some clones in this sample may be carry-over from other donors' samples. The V and J genes are TRBV7-2 and TRBJ2-1; 7 bases are shared with TRBD2. Input material: PBMCs. CDR3 residues: CASRPQRGAGYNEQFF. The CDR3 coding sequence is TGTGCCAGCAGACCTCAGCGGGGCGCTGGGTACAATGAGCAGTTCTTC.